This entry concerns a single T cell receptor (beta chain). The CDR3 extends over 17 amino acids. The ends were cut back, 3 bases at V and 4 bases at J, with 18 bases in the middle. Looked up from germline, CDR1 is SEHNR and CDR2 is FQNEAQ (reference sequence). This sample is part of a study of blood T cell repertoires in COVID-19. Generated by immunoSEQ multiplex PCR, the TCRdb table keeps only in-frame clones and is missing some. The top ten clones hold more than 5.5% of a sample with 200,000 to 250,000 clones, approximately 84% of them seen once. The sequencing sample was made of peripheral blood. The chain carries TRBV7-9 and TRBJ1-4; perhaps TRBD1 as D (5 bases). The TCR comes from an older man with acute or convalescent COVID-19. The chain's CDR3 is CASSFGDAGRGNEKLFF. The CDR3 DNA reads as TGTGCCAGCAGCTTTGGAGATGCGGGGCGGGGTAATGAAAAACTGTTTTTT.